This paragraph reports one TCR beta chain. This clonotype appeared many times. Its recognized antigen is unknown. Base qualities were left out, and no much larger clone turns up one base away. In the germline V gene, CDR1 corresponds to MDHEN and CDR2 to SYDVKM. Measured from the cysteine to the phenylalanine, the CDR3 is 11 residues long. The CDR3 DNA has 33 bases and is translated from base 1. The data belong to a study of T cell repertoires in cytomegalovirus infection (dated by TCRdb to the late 2010s). A note on the overall study: Because public TCR beta signatures pointed to carriage of CMV infection together with the matching HLA type, the HLA type of each donor mattered for the analysis.

Sequenced using an Illumina HiSeq 1500. The raw public reads went through TCRdb reprocessing: fastp at Q25, MiXCR clone calling, in-frame beta chains kept. A single entry per CDR3 protein holds the most common genes and DNA from its merged rows. The sample table holds approximately 170,000 distinct CDR3 sequences, of which approximately 15% were seen once. The ten largest clones add up to 25% to 30% of the sample. What the authors observed across the whole study: The ex vivo response was dominated by HLA-C-restricted CMV-specific TCR beta clonotypes, and the single most frequent clonotype in two of eight donors was supplied by these HLA-C-restricted clonotypes. Carriers of CMV infection plus the relevant HLA type were discriminated by the cumulative frequency of public TCR beta family members in the study cohort and in an independent roughly 340-donor cohort.

The clonotype comes from a human donor in good health (CMV status not recorded). Some clones in this sample may be carry-over from other donors' samples. Here the chain combines TRBV28 and TRBJ1-5; no D gene can be assigned with confidence. Sequencing was done on a sample of PBMCs. The DNA sequence follows: TGTGCGGTGGGGAGCAATCAGCCCCAGCATTTT. Translation gives CAVGSNQPQHF. The full variable domain, with segments outside the CDR3 supplied by the reference TRBV28 and TRBJ1-5 proteins, appears as DVKVTQSSRYLVKRTGEKVFLECVQDMDHENMFWYRQDPGLGLRLIYFSYDVKMKEKGDIPEGYSVSREKKERFSLILESASTNQTSMYLCAVGSNQPQHFGDGTRLSIL.